This T cell receptor beta chain stems from a study of blood T cells in healthy people across ages. Through a sample-barcoded 5' primer and a J-beta primer mix, a second PCR was run for 7 to 11 cycles. The template-switch adaptor was a 5' adaptor with 12 random nucleotides. It tagged each cDNA molecule. TCRdb recomputed calls from the 5' RACE reads with MiXCR, one row per CDR3 protein. In the table there are around 1,800,000 distinct CDR3 sequences, 35% to 50% of which are singletons. The CDR3 runs to 12 residues. CDR1 and CDR2 from the germline V gene are MNHNY and SVGAGI (reference sequence). The V and J ends lost 6 bases and 5 bases respectively, with 9 bases between them. The draw of peripheral blood yielded around 9.6 milliliters from each donor. There are a few counts of this clonotype.

This TCR was sampled from a human donor in good health. The sequencing input was blood. The chain recombines TRBV6-6 with TRBJ2-3; D is ambiguous. The CDR3 protein is CASRGSGDTQYF. The CDR3 nucleotides are TGTGCCAGCAGGGGGTCTGGAGATACGCAGTATTTT.